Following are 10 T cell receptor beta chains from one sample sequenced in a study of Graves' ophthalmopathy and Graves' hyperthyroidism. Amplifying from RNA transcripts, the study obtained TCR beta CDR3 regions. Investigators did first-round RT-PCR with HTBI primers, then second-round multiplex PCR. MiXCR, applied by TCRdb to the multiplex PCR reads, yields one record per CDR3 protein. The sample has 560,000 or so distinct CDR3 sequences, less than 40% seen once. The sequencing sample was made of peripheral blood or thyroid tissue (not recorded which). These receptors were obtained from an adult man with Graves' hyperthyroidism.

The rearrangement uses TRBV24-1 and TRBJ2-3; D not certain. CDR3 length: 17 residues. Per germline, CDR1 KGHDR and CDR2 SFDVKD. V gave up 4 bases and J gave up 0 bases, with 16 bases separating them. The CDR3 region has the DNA TGTGCCACCAGTGAGGCTCGGTCCCTCTCTAGCACAGATACGCAGTATTTT. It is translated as CATSEARSLSSTDTQYF.

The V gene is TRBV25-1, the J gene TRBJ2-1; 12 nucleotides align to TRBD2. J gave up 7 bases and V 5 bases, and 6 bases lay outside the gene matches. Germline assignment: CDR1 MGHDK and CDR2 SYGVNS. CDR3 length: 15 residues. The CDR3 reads CASSNLAGGWNEQFF. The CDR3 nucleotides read TGTGCCAGCAGTAACCTAGCGGGAGGGTGGAATGAGCAGTTCTTC. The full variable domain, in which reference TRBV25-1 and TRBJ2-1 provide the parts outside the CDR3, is EADIYQTPRYLVIGTGKKITLECSQTMGHDKMYWYQQDPGMELHLIHYSYGVNSTEKGDLSSESTVSRIRTEHFPLTLESARPSHTSQYLCASSNLAGGWNEQFFGPGTRLTVL.

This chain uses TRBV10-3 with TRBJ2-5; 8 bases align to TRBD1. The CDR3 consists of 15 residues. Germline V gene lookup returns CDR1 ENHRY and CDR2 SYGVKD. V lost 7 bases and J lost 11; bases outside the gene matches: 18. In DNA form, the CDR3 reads TGTGCCATCAACCTAGGACAGGGTGGAACAGATACGCAGTACTTC. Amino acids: CAINLGQGGTDTQYF.

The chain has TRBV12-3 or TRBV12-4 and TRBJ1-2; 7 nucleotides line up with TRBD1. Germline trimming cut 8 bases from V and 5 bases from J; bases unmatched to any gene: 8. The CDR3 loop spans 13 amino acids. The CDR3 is CASGDGQAYGYTF. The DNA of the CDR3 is TGTGCCAGCGGCGACGGACAGGCTTATGGCTACACCTTC.

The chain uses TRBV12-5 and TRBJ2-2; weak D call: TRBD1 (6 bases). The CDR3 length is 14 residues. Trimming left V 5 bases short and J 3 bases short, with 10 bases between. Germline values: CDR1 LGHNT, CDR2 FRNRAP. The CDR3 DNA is TGTGCTAGTGGTCGGGACACCCACACCGGGGAGCTGTTTTTT. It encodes CASGRDTHTGELFF.

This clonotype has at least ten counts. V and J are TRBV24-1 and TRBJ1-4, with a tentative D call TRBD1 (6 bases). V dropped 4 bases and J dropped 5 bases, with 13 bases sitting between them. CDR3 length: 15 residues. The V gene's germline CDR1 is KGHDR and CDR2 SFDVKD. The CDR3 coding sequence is TGTGCCACCAGTGAAAACAGGGAGGCGAATGAAAAACTGTTTTTT. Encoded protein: CATSENREANEKLFF.

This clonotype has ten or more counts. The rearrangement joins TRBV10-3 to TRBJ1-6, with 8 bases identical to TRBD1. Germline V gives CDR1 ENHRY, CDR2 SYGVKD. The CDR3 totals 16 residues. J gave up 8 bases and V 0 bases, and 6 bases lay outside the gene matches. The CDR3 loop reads CAISESSDRGYSPLHF. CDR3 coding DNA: TGTGCCATCAGTGAGTCGAGTGACAGGGGCTATTCACCCCTCCACTTT.

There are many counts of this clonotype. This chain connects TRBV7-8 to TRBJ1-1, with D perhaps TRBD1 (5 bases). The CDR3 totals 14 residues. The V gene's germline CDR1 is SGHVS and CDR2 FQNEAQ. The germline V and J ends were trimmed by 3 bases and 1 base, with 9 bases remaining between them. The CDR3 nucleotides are TGTGCCAGCAGCTTTGACAGACCGAACACTGAAGCTTTCTTT. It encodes CASSFDRPNTEAFF.

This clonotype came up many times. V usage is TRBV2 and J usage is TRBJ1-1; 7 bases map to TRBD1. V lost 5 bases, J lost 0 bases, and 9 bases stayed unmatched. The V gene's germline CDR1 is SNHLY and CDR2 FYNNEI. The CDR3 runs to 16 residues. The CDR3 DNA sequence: TGTGCCAGCAGTTTGGGACAGAGTACCATGAACACTGAAGCTTTCTTT. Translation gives CASSLGQSTMNTEAFF.

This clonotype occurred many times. As DNA, the CDR3 is TGCAGCGTTTCGGACCCGAACACTGAAGCTTTCTTT. Its translation: CSVSDPNTEAFF. The chain is built from TRBV29-1 and TRBJ1-1; D remains ambiguous. Trimming stripped 5 bases from V and 1 base from J, with 8 bases between. This CDR3 region has 12 residues. Germline V gene sequence: CDR1 SQVTM, CDR2 ANQGSEA. The whole variable domain, filled in from reference TRBV29-1 and TRBJ1-1, reads SAVISQKPSRDICQRGTSLTIQCQVDSQVTMMFWYRQQPGQSLTLIATANQGSEATYESGFVIDKFPISRPNLTFSTLTVSNMSPEDSSIYLCSVSDPNTEAFFGQGTRLTVV.